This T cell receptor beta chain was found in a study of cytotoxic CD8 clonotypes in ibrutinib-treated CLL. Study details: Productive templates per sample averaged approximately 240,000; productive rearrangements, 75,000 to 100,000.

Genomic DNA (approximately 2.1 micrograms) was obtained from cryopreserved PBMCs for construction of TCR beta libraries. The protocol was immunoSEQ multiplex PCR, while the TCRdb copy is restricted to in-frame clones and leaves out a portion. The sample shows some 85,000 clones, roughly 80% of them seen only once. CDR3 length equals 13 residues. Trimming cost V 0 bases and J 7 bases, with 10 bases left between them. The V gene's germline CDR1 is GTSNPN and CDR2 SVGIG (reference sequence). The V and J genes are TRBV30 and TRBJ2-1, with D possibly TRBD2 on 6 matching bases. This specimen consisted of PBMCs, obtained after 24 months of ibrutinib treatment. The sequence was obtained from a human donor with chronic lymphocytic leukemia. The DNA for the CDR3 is TGTGCCTGGAGTGTACGGAGCGGGAATGAGCAGTTCTTC. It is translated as CAWSVRSGNEQFF.